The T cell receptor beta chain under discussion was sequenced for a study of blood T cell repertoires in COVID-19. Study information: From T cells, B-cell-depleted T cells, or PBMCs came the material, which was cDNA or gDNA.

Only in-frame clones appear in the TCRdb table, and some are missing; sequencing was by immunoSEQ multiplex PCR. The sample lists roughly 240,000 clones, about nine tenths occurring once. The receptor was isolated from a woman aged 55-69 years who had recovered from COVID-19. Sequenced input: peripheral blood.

CDR3 nucleotides: TGTGCCAGCTCACCCTCCGACTATGGCTACACCTTC. Amino acids: CASSPSDYGYTF. This sequence joins TRBV18 and TRBJ1-2; D is uncertain. The germline V and J ends were trimmed by 3 bases and 3 bases, with 5 bases remaining between them. The germline gives CDR1 KGHSH, CDR2 LQKENI. This CDR3 has 12 residues.